One sample yielded the 10 T cell receptor beta chains listed below, sequenced in a study of T cell responses to AZD1222 COVID-19 vaccine (dated by TCRdb to the early 2020s). This sample's time point label indicates: baseline before first vaccination. Library generation was performed with the immunoSEQ multiplex PCR assay. TCRdb mirrors the immuneACCESS table, restricted to in-frame sequences. Some clones are absent from its copies; in checked studies, under half trace to an unresolved V gene, and the reason for the others is unknown. The sample table records 75,000 to 100,000 clones; around 89% of these occur just once. The top ten hold about 2.5% of the sample. Here the sequenced sample was peripheral blood, taken on day 0 of AZD1222 vaccination. Receptors were obtained from an adult in good health.

V gene TRBV28 combines with J gene TRBJ1-5; 7 bases line up with TRBD1. In germline, CDR1 is MDHEN, CDR2 SYDVKM. The CDR3 is made up of 16 amino acids. V dropped 5 bases and J dropped 4; count of bases not matched to a gene: 11. Written as DNA, the CDR3 is TGTGCCAGCAGTACCCTTGGCAGGGGGAGAAATCAGCCCCAGCATTTT. Encoded protein: CASSTLGRGRNQPQHF.

This clone showed up just a few times. The chain recombines TRBV5-6 with TRBJ1-6; D is ambiguous. Trimming stripped 1 base from V and 12 bases from J, with 14 bases between. Germline loops: CDR1 SGHDT, CDR2 YYEEEE. The CDR3 length is 14 residues. CDR3 nucleotide sequence: TGTGCCAGCAGCTTGAGGCGGAGTTTGGAACCCCTCCACTTT. Its translation: CASSLRRSLEPLHF.

The gene calls are TRBV14 and TRBJ2-7; no clear D gene. V shed 2 bases and J shed 9 bases, with 14 bases lying between them. This CDR3 is 13 amino acids long. Looked up from germline, CDR1 is SGHDN and CDR2 is FVKESK. The CDR3 reads CASSQNPKVGQYF. DNA of the CDR3: TGTGCCAGCAGCCAAAATCCAAAGGTCGGGCAGTACTTC.

V is TRBV6-5 and J is TRBJ1-1; tentative D call: TRBD1 (6 bases). V shed 6 bases and J shed 7 bases, with 9 bases lying between them. The V gene's germline CDR1 is MNHEY and CDR2 SVGAGI. The CDR3 consists of 11 residues. The DNA of the CDR3 is TGTGCCAGCAGGAGGGGGGTTGAAGCTTTCTTT. Its protein product is CASRRGVEAFF.

The count of this clone is one. This chain links TRBV6-1 with TRBJ1-6; maybe TRBD1 (5 bases). There are 16 residues in the CDR3. V was shortened by 0 bases and J by 10 bases, with 16 bases between the two germline ends. The germline CDR1 and CDR2 sequences are MNHNS and SASEGT. This CDR3 is CASSEAQGPFNSPLHF. CDR3 in DNA: TGTGCCAGCAGTGAAGCGCAGGGACCCTTTAACTCACCCCTCCACTTT.

The chain has TRBV28 and TRBJ2-1; possibly TRBD1 for D (5 bases). The CDR3 consists of 16 residues. V was shortened by 3 bases and J by 7 bases, with 19 bases between the two germline ends. From germline, CDR1 is MDHEN and CDR2 SYDVKM. As DNA, the CDR3 is TGTGCCAGCAGTTTGCTAGACAGTAAAGTGGAGAATGAGCAGTTCTTC. Translation: CASSLLDSKVENEQFF.

The genes are TRBV27 and TRBJ2-7; 11 bases agree with TRBD1. CDR1 is MNHEY and CDR2 is SMNVEV in the germline V gene (reference sequence). The V and J ends lost 7 bases and 4 bases, in that order; junction bases with no gene match: 9. There are 15 residues in the CDR3. The DNA for the CDR3 is TGTGCCAGCATCCCTACCGGGACAGGGGGTTACGAGCAGTACTTC. Translated, it gives CASIPTGTGGYEQYF.

J is TRBJ2-1 and V is TRBV9, with a tentative D call TRBD2 (6 bases). This CDR3 is built from 14 residues. Looked up from germline, CDR1 is SGDLS and CDR2 is YYNGEE. V lost 2 bases, J lost 6 bases, and 12 bases lay in between. Here the CDR3 reads CASSVGLASNEQFF. In DNA, the CDR3 is TGTGCCAGCAGCGTGGGACTGGCCAGCAATGAGCAGTTCTTC.

V and J are TRBV18 and TRBJ1-4, with a possible D match to TRBD1 (5 bases). Trimming removed 3 bases at V and 5 bases at J, with 10 bases between. Germline loops: CDR1 KGHSH, CDR2 LQKENI. The CDR3 extends over 14 amino acids. The CDR3: CASSPSRANEKLFF. The CDR3 region has the DNA TGTGCCAGCTCACCCAGCAGGGCGAATGAAAAACTGTTTTTT.

V gene TRBV19 combines with J gene TRBJ1-2; perhaps TRBD1 as D (5 bases). The V and J ends lost 3 bases and 2 bases respectively, with 13 bases between them. The CDR3 extends over 15 amino acids. Germline CDR1 LNHDA, CDR2 SQIVND (reference sequence). The CDR3 DNA follows: TGTGCCAGTAGTATCGCCCTGGGGGGGAACTATGGCTACACCTTC. Its translation: CASSIALGGNYGYTF.